These 15 T cell receptor beta chains came from one sample sequenced in a study of T cells in Graves' hyperthyroidism and ophthalmopathy. RNA transcripts yielded amplified TCR beta CDR3 regions. When the TCR CDR3 underwent first-round RT-PCR, the HTBI primer set was used. One entry per CDR3 protein results from TCRdb running MiXCR on the multiplex PCR reads. The sample records 600,000 or so distinct CDR3 sequences, 14% being singletons. The sample comprised blood. The receptors stem from a woman between 18 and 30 years old with Graves' ophthalmopathy.

DNA of the CDR3: TGTGCCGGCATCATGACCGGGACGCGATATGGCTACACCTTC. This gives the protein CAGIMTGTRYGYTF. The chain joins TRBV12-3 or TRBV12-4 to TRBJ1-2; TRBD1 is a possible D gene (5 bases). V was clipped by 11 bases and J by 5 bases, with 21 bases between them. The CDR3 runs 14 residues.

This clonotype has a handful of counts. The chain employs TRBV19 and TRBJ1-1, with unresolved D. CDR1 and CDR2 from the germline V gene are LNHDA and SQIVND (reference sequence). The CDR3 runs to 12 residues. V was trimmed by 9 bases and J by 0 bases, leaving 8 bases between them. In DNA, the CDR3 is TGTGCCAGCGGATTAATGAACACTGAAGCTTTCTTT. It is translated as CASGLMNTEAFF.

This clonotype was seen ten or more times. The chain joins TRBV5-6 to TRBJ1-2; no clear D gene. The CDR3 has 16 residues. Looked up from germline, CDR1 is SGHDT and CDR2 is YYEEEE. Trimming removed 3 bases at V and 0 bases at J, with 15 bases between. Written as DNA, the CDR3 is TGTGCCAGCAGCTCTGAGGGCCTCTTAACTAACTATGGCTACACCTTC. As protein: CASSSEGLLTNYGYTF. The full variable domain, in which reference TRBV5-6 and TRBJ1-2 provide the parts outside the CDR3, is DAGVTQSPTHLIKTRGQQVTLRCSPKSGHDTVSWYQQALGQGPQFIFQYYEEEERQRGNFPDRFSGHQFPNYSSELNVNALLLGDSALYLCASSSEGLLTNYGYTFGSGTRLTVV.

Ten or more counts support this clonotype. The chain joins TRBV5-6 to TRBJ1-5; possibly TRBD1 for D (6 bases). The CDR3 consists of 16 residues. V lost 4 bases to trimming and J lost 1 base, with 15 bases between them. Looked up from germline, CDR1 is SGHDT and CDR2 is YYEEEE. CDR3 loop: CASSRLTGQSNQPQHF. Written as DNA, the CDR3 is TGTGCCAGCAGCAGATTGACAGGCCAGAGCAATCAGCCCCAGCATTTT.

This clonotype was observed at least ten times. The rearrangement links TRBV12-3 or TRBV12-4 to TRBJ1-5; D is uncertain. V was clipped by 3 bases and J by 4 bases, with 10 bases between them. The CDR3 length is 14 residues. The CDR3 region has the DNA TGTGCCAGCAGTTTTTGGGGTTCGAATCAGCCCCAGCATTTT. Amino acid sequence: CASSFWGSNQPQHF.

This clonotype has a handful of counts. The chain uses TRBV18 and TRBJ1-1; no firm D call. This CDR3 contains 12 residues. Germline CDR1 reads KGHSH; CDR2 reads LQKENI. The V end was cut by 6 bases, the J end by 5 bases, with 10 bases between. The CDR3 DNA reads TGTGCCAGCTCGGGCGGGTGGACTGAAGCTTTCTTT. Its translation: CASSGGWTEAFF.

This clonotype was detected only a few times. This chain joins TRBV12-5 and TRBJ1-2, with D uncertain. The V gene lost 1 base and the J gene lost 7 bases, with 16 bases spanning the gap. This CDR3 spans 15 amino acids. Germline values: CDR1 LGHNT, CDR2 FRNRAP. CDR3 DNA sequence: TGTGCTAGTGGTTTGGGCTCTGGCCCCTATAGTGGCTACACCTTC. It encodes CASGLGSGPYSGYTF.

The table lists this clonotype with many counts. The rearrangement links TRBV7-9 to TRBJ2-5; 8 bases map to TRBD2. The CDR3 is made up of 12 amino acids. The V gene's germline CDR1 is SEHNR and CDR2 FQNEAQ (reference sequence). V was clipped by 5 bases and J by 10 bases; unmatched bases: 6. CDR3: CASSPGGVFQYF. The DNA of the CDR3 is TGTGCCAGCAGCCCGGGGGGGGTGTTCCAGTACTTC.

A word on this clonotype: At one end the junction does not follow the germline gene, possibly because of a read error. This chain joins TRBV6-1 and TRBJ2-2; a weak D match, TRBD2 (6 bases). The CDR3 contains 14 residues. CDR1 is MNHNS and CDR2 is SASEGT in the germline V gene. CDR3 amino acids: CASATASNTGGLFF. In DNA form, the CDR3 reads TGTGCCAGCGCGACAGCGAGTAACACCGGGGGGCTGTTTTTT.

This clonotype came up many times. The genes are TRBV7-2 and TRBJ2-7; D may be TRBD2 (6 bases). Deletions cut 3 bases from V and 0 bases from J, with 12 bases between. Germline V gene sequence: CDR1 SGHTA, CDR2 FQGNSA. This CDR3 has 15 amino acids. The CDR3: CASSLMAGNSYEQYF. Written as DNA, the CDR3 is TGTGCCAGCAGCTTGATGGCGGGGAACTCCTACGAGCAGTACTTC.

This clonotype appeared many times. CDR3 DNA: TGCGCCAGCAGCTTGCTTGGTGGAGAGACCCAGTACTTC. Protein product: CASSLLGGETQYF. V and J are TRBV5-1 and TRBJ2-5; D unresolved. In germline, CDR1 is SGHRS, CDR2 YFSETQ. The V gene lost 1 base and the J gene lost 4 bases, with 8 bases spanning the gap. The CDR3 length is 13 residues. The complete variable domain, with remaining parts taken from reference TRBV5-1 and TRBJ2-5, reads KAGVTQTPRYLIKTRGQQVTLSCSPISGHRSVSWYQQTPGQGLQFLFEYFSETQRNKGNFPGRFSGRQFSNSRSEMNVSTLELGDSALYLCASSLLGGETQYFGPGTRLLVL.

The gene calls are TRBV29-1 and TRBJ2-3; perhaps TRBD1 as D (5 bases). The CDR3 sequence is 16 residues long. Per the germline V gene, CDR1 is SQVTM and CDR2 is ANQGSEA. V was clipped by 3 bases and J by 2 bases, with 18 bases between them. Here the CDR3 reads CSVDPRDRSYTDTQYF. The CDR3 DNA is TGCAGCGTTGACCCCCGCGACAGATCGTACACAGATACGCAGTATTTT.

This clonotype was seen a handful of times. V gene TRBV7-2 combines with J gene TRBJ2-7; TRBD2 aligns across 12 bases. The germline gives CDR1 SGHTA, CDR2 FQGNSA. Germline trimming cut 0 bases from V and 2 bases from J; bases unmatched to any gene: 11. The CDR3 contains 19 residues. Here the CDR3 DNA reads TGTGCCAGCAGCTTAGCTCTACTTCCGCCTAGCGGGAGGGCCTACGAGCAGTACTTC. Translated, it gives CASSLALLPPSGRAYEQYF.

This clonotype was found a few times. The chain is built from TRBV5-8 and TRBJ1-5; unclear D gene. CDR3 length: 15 amino acids. Trimming cost V 0 bases and J 0 bases, with 7 bases left between them. Germline V gene lookup returns CDR1 SGHTS and CDR2 YDEGEE. Here the CDR3 reads CASSLGDVSNQPQHF. The CDR3 DNA reads as TGTGCCAGCAGCTTGGGGGATGTTAGCAATCAGCCCCAGCATTTT. The variable domain in full, completed from reference TRBV5-8 and TRBJ1-5, reads EAGVTQSPTHLIKTRGQQATLRCSPISGHTSVYWYQQALGLGLQFLLWYDEGEERNRGNFPPRFSGRQFPNYSSELNVNALELEDSALYLCASSLGDVSNQPQHFGDGTRLSIL.

This clonotype was observed a handful of times. The chain couples TRBV7-8 to TRBJ2-7; TRBD2 is a possible D gene (6 bases). Trimming took off 5 bases at V and 1 base at J, with 15 bases between the two ends. Germline V CDR1 and CDR2: SGHVS, FQNEAQ. The CDR3 runs to 15 residues. Written as DNA, the CDR3 is TGTGCCAGCAGCCCACAGACTAGTCCTTCCTACGAGCAGTACTTC. Translation: CASSPQTSPSYEQYF. Full variable domain (rest looked up from reference TRBV7-8 and TRBJ2-7): GAGVSQSPRYKVAKRGQDVALRCDPISGHVSLFWYQQALGQGPEFLTYFQNEAQLDKSGLPSDRFFAERPEGSVSTLKIQRTQQEDSAVYLCASSPQTSPSYEQYFGPGTRLTVT.